The entry that follows covers one TCR beta chain sequence. What it binds is unknown. The sample is drawn from a study of siplizumab effects on memory and regulatory T cells. Study observations and caveats: Naive T cell populations appeared to exhibit greater diversity than memory cells and appeared to be major alloresponse contributors. Alloreactive sequences traceable to unstimulated CD4+ memory cells declined significantly under siplizumab. About 80-97% of proliferating CD4+ or CD8+ clones had no assignable naive or memory phenotype. Under siplizumab, an average roughly 69% of mappable alloreactive CD4+ clones were Treg-derived, compared with over 25% in controls.

Assay: immunoSEQ multiplex PCR; the TCRdb copy retains only in-frame clones and omits some. Among 90,000 to 140,000 clones listed, roughly 91% were seen once. Germline lookup yields CDR1 SGHRS and CDR2 YFSETQ. The CDR3 loop spans 18 amino acids. The V and J ends lost 2 bases and 0 bases respectively, with 20 bases between them. The TCR comes from a human donor in good health. V gene TRBV5-1 combines with J gene TRBJ1-1; D is unclear. The material sequenced was CD4+ T cells sorted from blood. CDR3 DNA: TGCGCCAGCAGCTTAGGGATTCTAAAAATTTCAGTGAACACTGAAGCTTTCTTT. It yields the protein CASSLGILKISVNTEAFF. The complete variable domain, with remaining parts taken from reference TRBV5-1 and TRBJ1-1, reads KAGVTQTPRYLIKTRGQQVTLSCSPISGHRSVSWYQQTPGQGLQFLFEYFSETQRNKGNFPGRFSGRQFSNSRSEMNVSTLELGDSALYLCASSLGILKISVNTEAFFGQGTRLTVV.